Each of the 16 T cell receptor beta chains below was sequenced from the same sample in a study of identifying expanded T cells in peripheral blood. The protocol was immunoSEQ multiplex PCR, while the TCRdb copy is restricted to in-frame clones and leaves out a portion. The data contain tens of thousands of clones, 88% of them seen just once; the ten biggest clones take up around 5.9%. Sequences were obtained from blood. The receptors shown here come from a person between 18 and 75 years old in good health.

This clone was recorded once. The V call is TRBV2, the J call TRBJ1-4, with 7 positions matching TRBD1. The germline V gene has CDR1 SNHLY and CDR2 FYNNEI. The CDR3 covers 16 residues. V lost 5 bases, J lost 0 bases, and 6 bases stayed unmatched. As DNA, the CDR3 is TGTGCCAGCAGTCTAGGACAGGCGGCAACTAATGAAAAACTGTTTTTT. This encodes CASSLGQAATNEKLFF.

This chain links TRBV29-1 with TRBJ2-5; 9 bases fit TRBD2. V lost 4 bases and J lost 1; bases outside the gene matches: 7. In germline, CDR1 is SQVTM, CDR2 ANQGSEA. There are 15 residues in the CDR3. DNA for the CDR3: TGCAGCGTTGTGGTTAGCGGGGGCCCCCAAGAGACCCAGTACTTC. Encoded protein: CSVVVSGGPQETQYF.

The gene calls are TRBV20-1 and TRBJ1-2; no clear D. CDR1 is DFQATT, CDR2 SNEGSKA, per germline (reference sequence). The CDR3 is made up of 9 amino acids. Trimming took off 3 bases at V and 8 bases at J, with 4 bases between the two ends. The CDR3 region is CSASSGYTF. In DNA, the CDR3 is TGCAGTGCTAGTTCCGGCTACACCTTC.

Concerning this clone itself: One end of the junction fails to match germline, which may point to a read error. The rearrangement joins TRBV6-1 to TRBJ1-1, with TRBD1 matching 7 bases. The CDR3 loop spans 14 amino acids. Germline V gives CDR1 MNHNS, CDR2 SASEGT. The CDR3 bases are TGTGCCAGCAGAGAAGGGGGCGCGAGGACTGAAGCTTTCTTT. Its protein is CASREGGARTEAFF.

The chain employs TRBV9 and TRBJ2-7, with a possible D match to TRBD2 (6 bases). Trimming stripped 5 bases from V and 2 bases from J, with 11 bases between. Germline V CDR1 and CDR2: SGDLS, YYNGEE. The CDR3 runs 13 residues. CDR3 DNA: TGTGCCAGCAGTGTGGACTATACCTACGAGCAGTACTTC. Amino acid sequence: CASSVDYTYEQYF.

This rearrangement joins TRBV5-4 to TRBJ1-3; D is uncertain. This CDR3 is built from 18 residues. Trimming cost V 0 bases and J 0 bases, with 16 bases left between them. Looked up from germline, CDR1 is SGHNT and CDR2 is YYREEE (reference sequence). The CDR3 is CASSLGTGKGRSGNTIYF. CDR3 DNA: TGTGCCAGCAGCTTGGGGACCGGAAAGGGTCGCTCTGGAAACACCATATATTTT.

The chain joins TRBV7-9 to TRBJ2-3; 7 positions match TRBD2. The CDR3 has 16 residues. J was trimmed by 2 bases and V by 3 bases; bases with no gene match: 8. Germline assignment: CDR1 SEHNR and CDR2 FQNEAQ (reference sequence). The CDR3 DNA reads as TGTGCCAGCAGCTTGCAGACTAGCCATTCCACAGATACGCAGTATTTT. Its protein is CASSLQTSHSTDTQYF.

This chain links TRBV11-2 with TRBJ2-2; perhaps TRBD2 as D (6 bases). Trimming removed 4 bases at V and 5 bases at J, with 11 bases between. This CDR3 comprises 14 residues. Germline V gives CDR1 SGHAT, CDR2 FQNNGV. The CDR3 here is CASSSTAGTGELFF. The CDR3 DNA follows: TGTGCCAGCAGCTCTACGGCGGGAACCGGGGAGCTGTTTTTT.

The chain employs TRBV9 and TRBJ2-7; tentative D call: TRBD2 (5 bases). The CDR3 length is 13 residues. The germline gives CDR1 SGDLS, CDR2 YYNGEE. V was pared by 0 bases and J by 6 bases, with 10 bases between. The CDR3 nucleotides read TGTGCCAGCAGCGTAGGCGCGGGCGGCGAGCAGTACTTC. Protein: CASSVGAGGEQYF. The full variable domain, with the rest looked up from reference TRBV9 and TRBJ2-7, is DSGVTQTPKHLITATGQRVTLRCSPRSGDLSVYWYQQSLDQGLQFLIQYYNGEERAKGNILERFSAQQFPDLHSELNLSSLELGDSALYFCASSVGAGGEQYFGPGTRLTVT.

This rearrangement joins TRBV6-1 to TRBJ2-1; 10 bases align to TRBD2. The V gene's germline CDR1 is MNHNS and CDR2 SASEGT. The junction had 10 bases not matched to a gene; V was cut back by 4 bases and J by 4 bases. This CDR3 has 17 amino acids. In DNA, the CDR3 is TGTGCCAGCAGTGGTTCTAGCGGGGGCGACCTTTACAATGAGCAGTTCTTC. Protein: CASSGSSGGDLYNEQFF.

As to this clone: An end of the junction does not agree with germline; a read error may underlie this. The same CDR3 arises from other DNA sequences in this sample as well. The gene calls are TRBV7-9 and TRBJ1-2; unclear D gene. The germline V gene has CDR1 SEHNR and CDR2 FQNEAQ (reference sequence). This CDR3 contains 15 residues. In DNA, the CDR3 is TGCGCCAGCTACCCTACAGAGGACGGGCATTTGTACTACACCTTC. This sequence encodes CASYPTEDGHLYYTF.

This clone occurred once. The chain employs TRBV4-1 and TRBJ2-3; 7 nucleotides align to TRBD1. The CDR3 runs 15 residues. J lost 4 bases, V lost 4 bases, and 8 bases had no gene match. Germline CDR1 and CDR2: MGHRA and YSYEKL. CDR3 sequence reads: CASSLRDSSADTQYF. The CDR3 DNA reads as TGCGCCAGCAGCCTCCGGGACAGCAGCGCAGATACGCAGTATTTT.

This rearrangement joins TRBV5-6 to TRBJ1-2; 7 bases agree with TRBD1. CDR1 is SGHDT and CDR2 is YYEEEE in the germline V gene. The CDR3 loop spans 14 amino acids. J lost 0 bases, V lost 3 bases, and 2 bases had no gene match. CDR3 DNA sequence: TGTGCCAGCAGCTGGGACAGCTCTAACTATGGCTACACCTTC. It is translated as CASSWDSSNYGYTF.

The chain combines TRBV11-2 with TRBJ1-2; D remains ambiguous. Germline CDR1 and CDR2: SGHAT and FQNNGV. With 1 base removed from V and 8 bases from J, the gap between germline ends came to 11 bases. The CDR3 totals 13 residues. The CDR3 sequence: CASSLADSWGYTF. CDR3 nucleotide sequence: TGTGCCAGCAGCTTAGCCGACTCGTGGGGCTACACCTTC.

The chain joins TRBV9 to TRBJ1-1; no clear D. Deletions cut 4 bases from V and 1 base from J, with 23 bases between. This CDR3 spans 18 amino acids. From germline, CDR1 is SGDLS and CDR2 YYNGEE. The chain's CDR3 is CASSSTTKLGLQNTEAFF. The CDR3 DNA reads TGTGCCAGCAGCAGTACAACGAAATTGGGTCTTCAGAACACTGAAGCTTTCTTT.

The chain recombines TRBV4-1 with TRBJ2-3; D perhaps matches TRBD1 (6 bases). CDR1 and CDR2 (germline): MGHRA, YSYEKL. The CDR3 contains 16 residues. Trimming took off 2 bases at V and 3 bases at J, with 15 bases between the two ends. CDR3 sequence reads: CASSQLQGSDTDTQYF. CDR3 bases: TGCGCCAGCAGCCAACTCCAGGGGAGTGATACAGATACGCAGTATTTT.